These 27 T cell receptor beta chains were sequenced from one sample in a study of blood T cell repertoires in COVID-19. Sequencing was performed with immunoSEQ multiplex PCR; in TCRdb, only in-frame clones are kept and a portion is missing. The sample includes 200,000 or so clones, roughly 79% seen only once; the top ten take roughly 17%. Source material: peripheral blood. These receptors all come from a man between 60 and 75 years old with active or convalescent COVID-19.

V is TRBV28 and J is TRBJ2-7; 7 bases agree with TRBD2. In germline, CDR1 is MDHEN, CDR2 SYDVKM. Unmatched junction bases numbered 8, after V lost 2 bases and J lost 7 bases. The CDR3 has 14 amino acids. The CDR3 DNA is TGTGCCAGCAGTTTACTAGCGGAGACGAGGGAGCAGTACTTC. Its protein is CASSLLAETREQYF.

The CDR3 coding sequence is TGTGCCAGCAGTTCGGGACAGCCTAATGAAAAACTGTTTTTT. Translating it yields CASSSGQPNEKLFF. The rearrangement joins TRBV6-5 to TRBJ1-4; 7 nucleotides align to TRBD1. The CDR3 spans 14 residues. CDR1 is MNHEY and CDR2 is SVGAGI in the germline V gene. V was clipped by 4 bases and J by 3 bases; unmatched bases: 2.

The chain joins TRBV27 to TRBJ2-7; 7 bases fit TRBD1. CDR3 length equals 14 residues. CDR1 is MNHEY and CDR2 is SMNVEV in the germline V gene (reference sequence). V lost 5 bases to trimming and J lost 2 bases; unmatched junction nucleotides: 6. The DNA for the CDR3 is TGTGCCAGCAGTCAACGGGACAGAGCCTACGAGCAGTACTTC. Its translation is CASSQRDRAYEQYF.

The chain employs TRBV13 and TRBJ2-2; D is undetermined. V gave up 2 bases and J gave up 7 bases, with 5 bases separating them. Germline CDR1 and CDR2: PRHDT and FYEKMQ (reference sequence). The CDR3 is 12 amino acids. CDR3 in amino acids: CASSLPNGELFF. As DNA, the CDR3 is TGTGCCAGCAGCTTACCCAACGGGGAGCTGTTTTTT.

This chain joins TRBV5-4 and TRBJ1-1, with D uncertain. The V gene lost 1 base and the J gene lost 0 bases, with 4 bases spanning the gap. CDR1 and CDR2 (germline): SGHNT, YYREEE (reference sequence). The CDR3 is made up of 13 amino acids. The CDR3 here is CASSLYMNTEAFF. CDR3 in DNA: TGTGCCAGCAGCTTGTACATGAACACTGAAGCTTTCTTT. The full variable domain, rest sourced from reference TRBV5-4 and TRBJ1-1, is ETGVTQSPTHLIKTRGQQVTLRCSSQSGHNTVSWYQQALGQGPQFIFQYYREEENGRGNFPPRFSGLQFPNYSSELNVNALELDDSALYLCASSLYMNTEAFFGQGTRLTVV.

The chain carries TRBV28 and TRBJ2-2; 9 nucleotides match TRBD2. The CDR3 loop spans 15 amino acids. Germline V gene sequence: CDR1 MDHEN, CDR2 SYDVKM. Trimming removed 3 bases from V and 5 bases from J; junction bases left unmatched: 4. CDR3 sequence: CASSFLAGATGELFF. The CDR3 DNA follows: TGTGCCAGCAGTTTCTTAGCGGGAGCAACCGGGGAGCTGTTTTTT. The variable domain in full, with the rest retrieved from reference TRBV28 and TRBJ2-2, is DVKVTQSSRYLVKRTGEKVFLECVQDMDHENMFWYRQDPGLGLRLIYFSYDVKMKEKGDIPEGYSVSREKKERFSLILESASTNQTSMYLCASSFLAGATGELFFGEGSRLTVL.

The chain is built from TRBV5-5 and TRBJ1-4; no clear D. V was trimmed by 0 bases and J by 7 bases, leaving 16 bases between them. The germline V gene has CDR1 SGHKS and CDR2 YYEKEE (reference sequence). The CDR3 loop spans 16 amino acids. The CDR3 spells CASSLDLGKIGEKLFF. Here the CDR3 DNA reads TGTGCCAGCAGCTTGGACCTCGGGAAGATAGGTGAAAAACTGTTTTTT.

The genes are TRBV29-1 and TRBJ2-7, with 9 bases matching TRBD1. Looked up from germline, CDR1 is SQVTM and CDR2 is ANQGSEA. Germline trimming cut 6 bases from V and 2 bases from J; bases unmatched to any gene: 8. This CDR3 region has 14 residues. CDR3 sequence reads: CSVLPGTGTYEQYF. The CDR3 DNA is TGCAGCGTGTTACCCGGGACAGGGACCTACGAGCAGTACTTC.

The genes are TRBV4-3 and TRBJ2-5, with 7 bases matching TRBD1. Germline CDR1 and CDR2: LGHNA and YSLEER. This CDR3 is 17 amino acids long. V gave up 0 bases and J gave up 4 bases; unmatched junction bases: 11. This CDR3 reads CASSQEWGQDRAETQYF. CDR3 sequence (DNA): TGCGCCAGCAGCCAAGAGTGGGGCCAAGACAGGGCAGAGACCCAGTACTTC.

The J gene is TRBJ2-5, the V gene TRBV7-2; TRBD2 aligns across 9 bases. Germline loops: CDR1 SGHTA, CDR2 FQGNSA. V shed 4 bases, J shed 6 bases, and the junction held 3 bases outside the gene matches. This CDR3 comprises 13 residues. The CDR3 coding sequence is TGTGCCAGCAGCTCCAGCGGGGGGAAGACCCAGTACTTC. This gives the protein CASSSSGGKTQYF.

The V gene is TRBV29-1, the J gene TRBJ2-4; 7 bases are a match to TRBD2. Germline V gives CDR1 SQVTM, CDR2 ANQGSEA. With 6 bases clipped from V and 7 bases from J, the junction kept 3 bases outside the gene matches. The CDR3 has 11 residues. The CDR3 bases are TGCAGCGTCCGGGACTATAACATTCAGTACTTC. Encoded protein: CSVRDYNIQYF.

The V gene is TRBV29-1, the J gene TRBJ1-1, with unresolved D. V was shortened by 6 bases and J by 1 base, with 15 bases between the two germline ends. The CDR3 length is 14 residues. In germline, CDR1 is SQVTM, CDR2 ANQGSEA. The CDR3 loop reads CSVMRPPGNTEAFF. Written as DNA, the CDR3 is TGCAGCGTGATGCGTCCACCCGGGAACACTGAAGCTTTCTTT.

This clone was observed a single time. CDR3 nucleotide sequence: TGTGCCAGCAGTTTTAGAGAAGAGCAGTACTTC. Its protein is CASSFREEQYF. The rearrangement joins TRBV12-3 or TRBV12-4 to TRBJ2-7; D is unresolved. The V end was cut by 3 bases, the J end by 7 bases, with 7 bases between. CDR3 length: 11 residues.

V and J are TRBV6-6 and TRBJ2-3, with 12 positions matching TRBD1. Germline V CDR1 and CDR2: MNHNY, SVGAGI (reference sequence). The CDR3 is made up of 12 amino acids. Losses at the gene ends were 10 bases for V and 10 bases for J; bases not matched to a gene: 6. In nucleotides, the CDR3 is TGTGCCACCGGGACAGGGGGCGGTTCGCAGTATTTT. Encoded protein: CATGTGGGSQYF.

This clone was counted a few times. J is TRBJ2-5 and V is TRBV7-9, with D uncertain. Trimming removed 0 bases at V and 0 bases at J, with 8 bases between. Germline V lookup: CDR1 SEHNR, CDR2 FQNEAQ (reference sequence). The CDR3 is 15 amino acids. The CDR3 coding sequence is TGTGCCAGCAGCTTAGCGGCCGACTACCAAGAGACCCAGTACTTC. Translating gives CASSLAADYQETQYF.

The CDR3 region has the DNA TGTGCCAGCAGCCAGAAACGACTAGCGGGAGGGGAGCAGTTCTTC. Translated, it gives CASSQKRLAGGEQFF. V is TRBV3-1 (or the pseudogene TRBV3-2) and J is TRBJ2-1; 14 positions match TRBD2. This CDR3 contains 15 residues. The germline gives CDR1 LGHDT, CDR2 YNNKEL (reference sequence). The trim removed 3 bases at V and 10 bases at J, leaving 5 bases unmatched.

A single count supports this clone. The chain links TRBV5-1 to TRBJ2-2, with 9 bases identical to TRBD1. Germline values: CDR1 SGHRS, CDR2 YFSETQ. The CDR3 runs 15 residues. The V gene end was trimmed by 2 bases and the J gene end by 6 bases; junction bases not matched to a gene: 5. As DNA, the CDR3 is TGCGCCAGCAGCTTAGGGACAGGGCGACCCGGGGAGCTGTTTTTT. Translation gives CASSLGTGRPGELFF.

V is TRBV6-2 or TRBV6-3 and J is TRBJ1-6; maybe TRBD1 (5 bases). The germline CDR1 and CDR2 sequences are MNHEY and SVGEGT. V was shortened by 5 bases and J by 0 bases, with 14 bases between the two germline ends. CDR3 length: 17 amino acids. CDR3 nucleotides: TGTGCCAGCAGTCCCCACAGGACCAGCTCCTATAATTCACCCCTCCACTTT. Protein sequence: CASSPHRTSSYNSPLHF.

In regard to this clone: The sample holds other DNA sequences that translate to the same CDR3. The CDR3 nucleotides are TGTGCCATCAGTGAGTCAGCAAAGAACACTGAAGCTTTCTTT. It yields the protein CAISESAKNTEAFF. This chain connects TRBV10-3 to TRBJ1-1; no reliable D call. The V gene's germline CDR1 is ENHRY and CDR2 SYGVKD. The CDR3 contains 14 residues. Trimming stripped 0 bases from V and 1 base from J, with 6 bases between.

V usage is TRBV7-2 and J usage is TRBJ2-1; possibly TRBD1 for D (5 bases). V gave up 2 bases and J gave up 5 bases, with 16 bases separating them. Germline CDR1 reads SGHTA; CDR2 reads FQGNSA. CDR3 length equals 16 residues. The CDR3 protein is CASSLRIGQGHNEQFF. In DNA form, the CDR3 reads TGTGCCAGCAGCTTAAGAATTGGCCAGGGCCACAATGAGCAGTTCTTC.

The rearrangement uses TRBV7-2 and TRBJ2-3, with TRBD2 as a possible D gene (6 bases). The CDR3 is 17 residues long. Germline V gene data show CDR1 as SGHTA and CDR2 as FQGNSA. V was shortened by 6 bases and J by 0 bases, with 19 bases between the two germline ends. The CDR3 DNA reads TGTGCCAGCAGGGGAGCACTTAGCGGCTATAGCACAGATACGCAGTATTTT. The encoded protein is CASRGALSGYSTDTQYF.

The J gene is TRBJ1-3, the V gene TRBV5-1; D is unresolved. Trimming stripped 3 bases from V and 4 bases from J, with 8 bases between. CDR3 size: 13 residues. Germline-derived CDR1 and CDR2 are SGHRS and YFSETQ. This CDR3 is CASSSGSGNTIYF. DNA of the CDR3: TGCGCCAGCAGCTCAGGTTCGGGAAACACCATATATTTT.

V and J are TRBV5-1 and TRBJ1-5; 10 nucleotides match TRBD1. Germline CDR1 and CDR2: SGHRS and YFSETQ. The CDR3 is 14 amino acids. Losses at the gene ends were 3 bases for V and 9 bases for J; bases not matched to a gene: 6. CDR3 sequence reads: CASSSGTGEGPQHF. CDR3 DNA: TGCGCCAGCAGCTCCGGGACAGGGGAGGGGCCCCAGCATTTT.

This chain uses TRBV6-5 with TRBJ1-2; no firm D call. V lost 6 bases to trimming and J lost 3 bases, with 11 bases between them. CDR3 length: 13 residues. Germline CDR1 is MNHEY and CDR2 is SVGAGI. The CDR3 sequence: CASRQQTYYGYTF. CDR3 coding DNA: TGTGCCAGCAGACAACAGACCTACTATGGCTACACCTTC.

The V and J genes are TRBV5-1 and TRBJ2-1; 10 bases line up with TRBD2. From germline, CDR1 is SGHRS and CDR2 YFSETQ. J lost 2 bases, V lost 1 base, and 6 bases had no gene match. There are 17 residues in the CDR3. For the CDR3, the DNA is TGCGCCAGCAGCTTGCAACTCCTAGCGGGAGCCTACAATGAGCAGTTCTTC. Encoded protein: CASSLQLLAGAYNEQFF.

V gene TRBV2 combines with J gene TRBJ1-1, with D possibly TRBD1 on 6 matching bases. In germline, CDR1 is SNHLY, CDR2 FYNNEI. The CDR3 loop spans 15 amino acids. Trimming removed 0 bases from V and 7 bases from J, with 15 bases in between. CDR3: CASSEARGALSEAFF. The CDR3 DNA reads as TGTGCCAGCAGTGAAGCGCGGGGGGCGCTCAGTGAAGCTTTCTTT.

The J gene is TRBJ1-2, the V gene TRBV28; D possibly corresponds to TRBD1 (6 bases). The CDR3 extends over 15 amino acids. V was shortened by 2 bases and J by 9 bases, with 19 bases between the two germline ends. From germline, CDR1 is MDHEN and CDR2 SYDVKM. The CDR3 sequence: CASSLEGQGLSSYTF. CDR3 DNA sequence: TGTGCCAGCAGTTTAGAGGGGCAGGGGTTATCGAGCTACACCTTC.